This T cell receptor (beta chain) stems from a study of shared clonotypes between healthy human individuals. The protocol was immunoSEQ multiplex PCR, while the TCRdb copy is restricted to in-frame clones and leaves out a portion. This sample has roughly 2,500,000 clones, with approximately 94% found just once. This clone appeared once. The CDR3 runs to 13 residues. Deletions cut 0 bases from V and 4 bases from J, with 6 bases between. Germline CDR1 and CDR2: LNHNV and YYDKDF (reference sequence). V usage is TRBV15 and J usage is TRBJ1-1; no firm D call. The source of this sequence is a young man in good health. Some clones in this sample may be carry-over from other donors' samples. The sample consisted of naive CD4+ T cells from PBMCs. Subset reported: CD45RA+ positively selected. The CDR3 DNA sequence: TGTGCCACCAGCAGAGATTGGGTCACTGAAGCTTTCTTT. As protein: CATSRDWVTEAFF.